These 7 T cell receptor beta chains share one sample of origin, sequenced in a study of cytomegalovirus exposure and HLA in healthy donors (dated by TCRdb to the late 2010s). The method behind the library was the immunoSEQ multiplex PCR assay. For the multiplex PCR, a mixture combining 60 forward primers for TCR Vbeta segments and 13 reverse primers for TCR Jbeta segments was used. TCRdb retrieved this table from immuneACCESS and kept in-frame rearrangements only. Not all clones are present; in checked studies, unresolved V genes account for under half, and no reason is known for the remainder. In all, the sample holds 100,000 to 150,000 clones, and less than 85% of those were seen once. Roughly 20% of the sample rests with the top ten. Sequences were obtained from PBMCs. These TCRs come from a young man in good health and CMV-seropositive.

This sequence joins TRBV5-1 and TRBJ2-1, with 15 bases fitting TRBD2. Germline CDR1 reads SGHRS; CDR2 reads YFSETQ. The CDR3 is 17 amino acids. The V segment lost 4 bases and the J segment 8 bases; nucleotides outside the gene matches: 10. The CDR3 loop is CASSLGTSGGPLDEQFF. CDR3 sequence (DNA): TGCGCCAGCAGCCTGGGGACTAGCGGGGGGCCTTTGGATGAGCAGTTCTTC. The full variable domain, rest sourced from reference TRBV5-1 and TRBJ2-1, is KAGVTQTPRYLIKTRGQQVTLSCSPISGHRSVSWYQQTPGQGLQFLFEYFSETQRNKGNFPGRFSGRQFSNSRSEMNVSTLELGDSALYLCASSLGTSGGPLDEQFFGPGTRLTVL.

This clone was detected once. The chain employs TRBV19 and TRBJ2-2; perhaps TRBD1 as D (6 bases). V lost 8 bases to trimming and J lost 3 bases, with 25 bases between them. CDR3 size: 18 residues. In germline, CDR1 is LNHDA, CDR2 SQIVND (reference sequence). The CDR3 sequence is CASGFSYREQGDTGELFF. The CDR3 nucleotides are TGTGCCAGTGGGTTTAGTTACAGGGAACAAGGAGACACCGGGGAGCTGTTTTTT.

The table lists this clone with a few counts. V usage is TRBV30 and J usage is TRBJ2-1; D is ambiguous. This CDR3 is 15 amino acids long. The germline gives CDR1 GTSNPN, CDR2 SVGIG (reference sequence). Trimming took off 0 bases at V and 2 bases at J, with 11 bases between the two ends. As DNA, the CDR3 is TGTGCCTGGAGTGTAAAAGCTATAGCCTACAATGAGCAGTTCTTC. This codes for CAWSVKAIAYNEQFF.

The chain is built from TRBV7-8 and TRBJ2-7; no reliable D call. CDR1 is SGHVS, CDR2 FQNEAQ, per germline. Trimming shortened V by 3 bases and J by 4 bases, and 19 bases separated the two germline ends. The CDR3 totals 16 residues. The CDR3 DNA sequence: TGTGCCAGCAGCTTCGAGCGAACCCCTCGACCTTACGAGCAGTACTTC. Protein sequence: CASSFERTPRPYEQYF. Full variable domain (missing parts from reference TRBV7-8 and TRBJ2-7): GAGVSQSPRYKVAKRGQDVALRCDPISGHVSLFWYQQALGQGPEFLTYFQNEAQLDKSGLPSDRFFAERPEGSVSTLKIQRTQQEDSAVYLCASSFERTPRPYEQYFGPGTRLTVT.

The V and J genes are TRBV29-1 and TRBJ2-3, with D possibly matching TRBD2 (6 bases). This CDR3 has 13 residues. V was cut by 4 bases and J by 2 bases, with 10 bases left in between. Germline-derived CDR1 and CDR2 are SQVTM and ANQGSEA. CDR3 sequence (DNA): TGCAGCGTTGGGGACTCCCCCACAGATACGCAGTATTTT. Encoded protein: CSVGDSPTDTQYF.

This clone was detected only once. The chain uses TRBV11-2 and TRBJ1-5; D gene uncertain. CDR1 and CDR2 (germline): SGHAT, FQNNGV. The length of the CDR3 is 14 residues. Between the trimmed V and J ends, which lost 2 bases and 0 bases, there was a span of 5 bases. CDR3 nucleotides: TGTGCCAGCAGCTTACGCGGTAGCAATCAGCCCCAGCATTTT. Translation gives CASSLRGSNQPQHF.

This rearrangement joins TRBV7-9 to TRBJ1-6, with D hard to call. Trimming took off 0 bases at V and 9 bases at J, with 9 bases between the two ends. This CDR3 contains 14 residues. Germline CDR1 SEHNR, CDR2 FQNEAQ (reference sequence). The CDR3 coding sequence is TGTGCCAGCAGCTTAGCCGGGTGGCGTTCACCCCTCCACTTT. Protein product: CASSLAGWRSPLHF.